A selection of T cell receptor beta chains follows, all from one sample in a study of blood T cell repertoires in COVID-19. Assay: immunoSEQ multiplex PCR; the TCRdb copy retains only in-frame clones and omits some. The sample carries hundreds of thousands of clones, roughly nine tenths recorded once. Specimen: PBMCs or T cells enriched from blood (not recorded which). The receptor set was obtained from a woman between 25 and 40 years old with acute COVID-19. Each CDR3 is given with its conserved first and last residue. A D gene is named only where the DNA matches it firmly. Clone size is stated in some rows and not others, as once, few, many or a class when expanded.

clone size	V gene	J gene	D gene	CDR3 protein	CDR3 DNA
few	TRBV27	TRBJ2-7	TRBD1	CASSSGTGFYEQYF	TGTGCCAGCAGTTCCGGGACAGGGTTCTACGAGCAGTACTTC
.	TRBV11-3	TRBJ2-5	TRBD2	CASSYSGGTQETQYF	TGTGCCAGCAGCTATAGCGGGGGGACCCAAGAGACCCAGTACTTC
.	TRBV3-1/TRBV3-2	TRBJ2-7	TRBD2	CASSPGLALDEQYF	TGTGCCAGCAGCCCTGGACTAGCTCTAGACGAGCAGTACTTC
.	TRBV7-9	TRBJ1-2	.	CASSLSGAGYTF	TGTGCCAGCAGCTTATCAGGCGCTGGCTACACCTTC
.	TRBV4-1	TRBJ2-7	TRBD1	CASRRTGNTEQYF	TGCGCCAGTCGTCGGACAGGCAACACCGAGCAGTACTTC
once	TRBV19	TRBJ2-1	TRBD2	CASSRGGLLYNEQFF	TGTGCCAGTAGTCGCGGGGGACTCCTGTACAATGAGCAGTTCTTC
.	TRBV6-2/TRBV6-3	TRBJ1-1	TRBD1	CASSSTTGMNTEAFF	TGTGCCAGCAGCTCAACGACAGGGATGAACACTGAAGCTTTCTTT
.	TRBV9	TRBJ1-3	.	CASSVATGSGNTIYF	TGTGCCAGCAGCGTAGCCACGGGCTCTGGAAACACCATATATTTT
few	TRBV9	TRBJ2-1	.	CASSPTGGLYNEQFF	TGTGCCAGCAGCCCTACGGGGGGCCTTTACAATGAGCAGTTCTTC
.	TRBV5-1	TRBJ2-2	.	CASSLEGDSTGELFF	TGCGCCAGCAGCTTGGAAGGGGATAGCACCGGGGAGCTGTTTTTT
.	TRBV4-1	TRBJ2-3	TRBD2	CASSLKGAGDTDTQYF	TGCGCCAGCAGCCTAAAGGGAGCGGGGGACACAGATACGCAGTATTTT
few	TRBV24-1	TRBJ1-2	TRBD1	CATSDTKQGAGNYGYTF	TGTGCCACCAGTGACACAAAACAGGGGGCGGGTAACTATGGCTACACCTTC
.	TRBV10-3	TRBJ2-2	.	CAISGGRPGELFF	TGTGCCATCAGTGGTGGGCGACCTGGGGAGCTGTTTTTT
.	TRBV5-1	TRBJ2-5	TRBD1	CASSGQAFQETQYF	TGCGCCAGCAGCGGACAGGCCTTTCAAGAGACCCAGTACTTC
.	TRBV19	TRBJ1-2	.	CASSIGGRGYTF	TGTGCCAGTAGTATTGGAGGCCGGGGCTACACCTTC
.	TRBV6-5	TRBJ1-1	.	CASSRGQNTEAFF	TGTGCCAGCAGTCGAGGACAGAACACTGAAGCTTTCTTT
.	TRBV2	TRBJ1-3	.	CASSVAGGTGNTIYF	TGTGCCAGCAGTGTAGCGGGAGGAACGGGAAACACCATATATTTT
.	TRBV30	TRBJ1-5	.	CAWSVRGGGQPQHF	TGTGCCTGGAGTGTAAGGGGGGGAGGTCAGCCCCAGCATTTT
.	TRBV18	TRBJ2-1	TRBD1	CASSPGTGGRDEQFF	TGTGCCAGCTCACCCGGGACAGGGGGCCGGGATGAGCAGTTCTTC
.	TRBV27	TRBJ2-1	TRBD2	CASSPWRLADSYNEQFF	TGTGCCAGCAGCCCCTGGAGACTAGCGGACTCCTACAATGAGCAGTTCTTC
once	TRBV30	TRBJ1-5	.	CACSQGQYQPQHF	TGTGCCTGTTCGCAAGGACAATATCAGCCCCAGCATTTT
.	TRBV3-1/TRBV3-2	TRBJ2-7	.	CASRRSTGEQYF	TGTGCCAGCAGACGCTCTACAGGGGAGCAGTACTTC
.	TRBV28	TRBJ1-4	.	CASSLPQGANEKLFF	TGTGCCAGCAGTTTGCCACAGGGAGCTAATGAAAAACTGTTTTTT
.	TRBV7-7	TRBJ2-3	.	CASSPQTVGVADTQYF	TGTGCCAGCAGCCCCCAGACAGTGGGTGTGGCAGATACGCAGTATTTT
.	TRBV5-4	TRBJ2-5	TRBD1	CASSGPGQGRETQYF	TGTGCCAGCAGCGGCCCGGGACAGGGAAGAGAGACCCAGTACTTC
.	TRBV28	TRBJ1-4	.	CASSRTALDEKLFF	TGTGCCAGCAGTAGGACAGCTTTGGATGAAAAACTGTTTTTT
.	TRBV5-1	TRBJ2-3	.	CASRRSSEGTDTQYF	TGCGCCAGCAGAAGAAGTAGCGAGGGCACAGATACGCAGTATTTT
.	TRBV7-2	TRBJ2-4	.	CASSVRSREGNIQYF	TGTGCCAGCAGCGTTCGGTCCCGAGAGGGAAACATTCAGTACTTC
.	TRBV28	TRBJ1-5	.	CASSTRRGGDSPQHF	TGTGCCAGCAGTACCCGGAGGGGGGGGGATTCGCCCCAGCATTTT
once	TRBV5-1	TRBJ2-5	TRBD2	CASSSNPGTSQETQYF	TGCGCCAGCAGCTCTAACCCCGGGACTAGCCAAGAGACCCAGTACTTC
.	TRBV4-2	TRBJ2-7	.	CASSQEKGSDSYEQYF	TGTGCCAGCAGCCAAGAGAAGGGTAGCGACTCCTACGAGCAGTACTTC
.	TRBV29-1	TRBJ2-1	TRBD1	CSVGRKDRVGEQFF	TGCAGCGTCGGCCGGAAAGACAGGGTTGGGGAGCAGTTCTTC
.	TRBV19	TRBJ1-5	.	CASTSRVPSNQPQHF	TGTGCCAGTACTTCCAGGGTACCTAGCAATCAGCCCCAGCATTTT
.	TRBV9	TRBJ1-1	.	CASSAGGNTEAFF	TGTGCCAGCAGCGCGGGTGGGAACACTGAAGCTTTCTTT
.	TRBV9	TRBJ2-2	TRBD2	CASSVERLAGGELFF	TGTGCCAGCAGCGTAGAGAGACTAGCGGGCGGGGAGCTGTTTTTT